This TCR beta chain comes out of a study of PD-L1 blockade in urothelial cancer. Overall study context: In terms of prior chemotherapy, patients had received 0 to 3 regimens. Blood analysis took place 3 weeks (second dose) and 6 weeks after treatment start. Median T cell yield per blood sample was 140,000 to 150,000 cells.

Time point in this sample: pretreatment peripheral blood. Here immunoSEQ multiplex PCR was the method, and the copy in TCRdb shows in-frame clones only, minus some. The data show some 90,000 clones, roughly 90% seen once. With V trimmed by 0 bases and J by 9 bases, 7 bases remained unmatched. The CDR3 covers 14 residues. Germline CDR1 and CDR2: SGHNT and YENEEA. The chain carries TRBV11-3 and TRBJ2-7, with 8 nucleotides matching TRBD2. Material: PBMCs, obtained around atezolizumab (anti-PD-L1) treatment. This clonotype was obtained from a woman older than 75 with urothelial cancer. The chain's CDR3 is CASSLEGSGVPQYF. CDR3 bases: TGTGCCAGCAGCTTAGAAGGTAGCGGGGTCCCGCAGTACTTC. Drawing the rest from reference TRBV11-3 and TRBJ2-7, the complete variable domain is EAGVVQSPRYKIIEKKQPVAFWCNPISGHNTLYWYLQNLGQGPELLIRYENEEAVDDSQLPKDRFSAERLKGVDSTLKIQPAELGDSAVYLCASSLEGSGVPQYFGPGTRLTVT.